This TCR beta chain was recovered during a study of cytomegalovirus exposure and HLA in healthy donors. Study-level points and caveats: Some V segments, including TRBV6-2 and TRBV6-3, were excluded as indistinguishable.

13 Jbeta primers and 60 Vbeta primers were used for the PCR. Repertoires were generated with immunoSEQ multiplex PCR, while TCRdb's copy carries only in-frame clones and drops some. The data contain about 140,000 clones, over 75% of them singletons. CDR3 size: 15 residues. Germline assignment: CDR1 ENHRY and CDR2 SYGVKD. V shed 10 bases and J shed 4 bases, with 22 bases lying between them. This clone appeared a single time. Its antigen is currently unknown. The specimen was PBMCs. The TCR originated in a man aged 25 to 40 in good health. This sequence joins TRBV10-3 and TRBJ1-1; D perhaps matches TRBD1 (6 bases). In DNA, the CDR3 is TGTGCCACCAAGGAGATGCTAGGCAGGGGCACTGAAGCTTTCTTT. This encodes CATKEMLGRGTEAFF.